These T cell receptor beta chains were read from a single sample in a study of T cell repertoires in cytomegalovirus infection. TCRdb reanalysed the reads using MiXCR and keeps one entry per CDR3 protein. The data hold 740,000 or so distinct CDR3 sequences, with roughly 36% observed a single time. The specimen was PBMCs. These receptors were collected from a human donor in good health (CMV status not recorded). Some clones in this sample may be carry-over from other donors' samples. Each CDR3 is given with its conserved first and last residue. A D gene is named only where the DNA matches it firmly. Expanded clones get a size class; other rows say once, few or many, or leave the size out.

>many|TRBJ1-3|TRBV7-8|-
TGTGCCAGCAGCTTAGCAGGGACTAGCTCTGGAAACACCATATATTTT
CASSLAGTSSGNTIYF
>few|TRBJ2-7|TRBV28|-
TGTGCCAGCAGTTTCGACACGGGGATGGGGGAGCAGTACTTC
CASSFDTGMGEQYF
>-|TRBJ2-5|TRBV28|-
TGTGCCAGCAGTTTACCAGAGAGGCAAGAGACCCAGTACTTC
CASSLPERQETQYF
>few|TRBJ2-1|TRBV18|-
TGTGCCAGCTCACCCACTTACTCAAGGGGCAATGAGCAGTTCTTC
CASSPTYSRGNEQFF
>few|TRBJ2-7|TRBV29-1|-
TGCAGCGTTTTGAGCTCCTACGAGCAGTACTTC
CSVLSSYEQYF
>-|TRBJ2-1|TRBV28|-
TGTGCCAGCAGTTTAACCGCCTCTAATCTCCAGTTCTTC
CASSLTASNLQFF
>-|TRBJ2-1|TRBV5-8|-
TGTGCCAGCAGCCCATCAACAGGGTTGCCTGAGCAGTTCTTC
CASSPSTGLPEQFF
>-|TRBJ2-6|TRBV15|-
TGTGCCACCGGACATGGGGGGGGCGCTAGCTCTGGGGCCAACGTCCTGACTTTC
CATGHGGGASSGANVLTF
>-|TRBJ2-2|TRBV7-6|TRBD2
TGTGCCAGCAGCTTAGCGCGAGCGGGGGGAACCGGGGAGCTGTTTTTT
CASSLARAGGTGELFF
>-|TRBJ2-1|TRBV11-2|TRBD2
TGTGCCAGCAGCTTCCTAGCGGGAGCCTTAAATGAGCAGTTCTTC
CASSFLAGALNEQFF
>-|TRBJ2-2|TRBV5-1|-
TGCGCCAGCAGCTTGGTCCCCCCAGCAGGGAGGAACACCGGGGAGCTGTTTTTT
CASSLVPPAGRNTGELFF
>-|TRBJ2-1|TRBV24-1|-
TGTGCCACCAGTGATTTTGACGGGGTTACCTACAATGAGCAGTTCTTC
CATSDFDGVTYNEQFF
>many|TRBJ2-1|TRBV20-1|-
TGCAGTGCAAAAGGTAACAATGAGCAGTTCTTC
CSAKGNNEQFF
>few|TRBJ1-5|TRBV19|TRBD1
TGTGCCAGCGACAGGGGGGACGTTAGCAATCAGCCCCAGCATTTT
CASDRGDVSNQPQHF
>few|TRBJ1-3|TRBV20-1|-
TGCAGTGCTAGAGCCCTACCCTCTGGAAACACCATATATTTT
CSARALPSGNTIYF
>few|TRBJ1-1|TRBV5-1|-
TGCGCCAGCAGGCAGGAAACTGAAGCTTTCTTT
CASRQETEAFF
>-|TRBJ1-4|TRBV28|-
TGTGCCAGCAGCCATAGAGACAAGGAGCCTCCCTTAACTAATGAAAAACTGTTTTTT
CASSHRDKEPPLTNEKLFF
>-|TRBJ2-2|TRBV19|-
TGTGCCAGTAGGTTCAGCGAAAATTTGAACACCGGGGAGCTGTTTTTT
CASRFSENLNTGELFF
>-|TRBJ2-1|TRBV5-1|-
TGCGCCAGCAGCTCCACCCTAGCCGGCAATGAGCAGTTCTTC
CASSSTLAGNEQFF
>-|TRBJ1-4|TRBV29-1|TRBD1
TGCAGCGTCTGGACAGGACTTGCAACTAATGAAAAACTGTTTTTT
CSVWTGLATNEKLFF
>few|TRBJ2-7|TRBV28|-
TGTGCCAGCACTTCAGGAAGAGTCGGCTACGAGCAGTACTTC
CASTSGRVGYEQYF
>few|TRBJ1-2|TRBV4-1|-
TGCGCCAGCAGCCGACTTTTTGATAACTATGGCTACACCTTC
CASSRLFDNYGYTF
>-|TRBJ1-1|TRBV6-6|-
TGTGCCAGCAGTGAGAAGGTGAACACTGAAGCTTTCTTT
CASSEKVNTEAFF
>many|TRBJ2-5|TRBV7-6|-
TGTGCCAGCAGCTTCCGGGGTGTGGAGGAGACCCAGTACTTC
CASSFRGVEETQYF
>-|TRBJ2-7|TRBV6-1|-
TGTGCCACTGAGGACAGTTTGCGACCCTCGCTATTCTACGAGCAGTACTTC
CATEDSLRPSLFYEQYF
>few|TRBJ2-7|TRBV29-1|TRBD2
TGCAGCGTTGCCAGCGGGAGGGCCTATGTCGAGCAGTACTTC
CSVASGRAYVEQYF
>few|TRBJ2-1|TRBV10-3|TRBD1
TGTGCCATCGGACAGGGTCTAGATGAGCAGTTCTTC
CAIGQGLDEQFF
>few|TRBJ2-7|TRBV12-3/TRBV12-4|-
TGTGCCAGCAGTTTGTACAGCGGAGGACAATACGAGCAGTACTTC
CASSLYSGGQYEQYF
>-|TRBJ1-2|TRBV12-3/TRBV12-4|-
TGTGCCAGCAGTTTAGCGCCCGAGATTGCTAACTATGGCTACACCTTC
CASSLAPEIANYGYTF
>few|TRBJ1-3|TRBV7-2|TRBD1
TGTGCCAGCAGCTCGTTCGGGACAGGGGCTGGAAACACCATATATTTT
CASSSFGTGAGNTIYF
>few|TRBJ1-3|TRBV7-2|-
TGTGCCAGCAGCTTACTAGTTCCTGGAAACACCATATATTTT
CASSLLVPGNTIYF
>-|TRBJ2-4|TRBV28|-
TGTGCCAGCAGTGTGCCCCAGTTAGCCAAAAACATTCAGTACTTC
CASSVPQLAKNIQYF
>few|TRBJ2-7|TRBV7-9|-
TGTGCCAGCAGCTGGGACGTCGAGCAGTACTTC
CASSWDVEQYF
>many|TRBJ2-5|TRBV7-2|TRBD2
TGTGCCAGCAGCTTAGATCCCCCCCTCTCTAGCGGGGGCCTCCAAGAGACCCAGTACTTC
CASSLDPPLSSGGLQETQYF
>few|TRBJ2-7|TRBV6-7|TRBD2
TGTGCCAGCAGTCCCCCATCGGGGCTAGCGGGAGGTCTAAGCTCCTACGAGCAGTACTTC
CASSPPSGLAGGLSSYEQYF
>few|TRBJ1-2|TRBV7-9|-
TGTGCCAGCAGCCCGACAGGAGTTTATGGCTACACCTTC
CASSPTGVYGYTF
>many|TRBJ1-4|TRBV25-1|-
TGTGCCAGCAGTGGTAGGATCCCTGCAACTAATGAAAAACTGTTTTTT
CASSGRIPATNEKLFF
>-|TRBJ2-5|TRBV28|TRBD2
TGTGCCAGCAGAGCCGTGCTAGCGGGGCAAGAGACCCAGTACTTC
CASRAVLAGQETQYF
>-|TRBJ1-5|TRBV5-5|-
TGTGCCAGCAGCTTTGGGGGGTATAGCAATCAGCCCCAGCATTTT
CASSFGGYSNQPQHF
>-|TRBJ1-5|TRBV20-1|TRBD1
TGCAGTGCTGGGGGACAGGGAAGCAATCAGCCCCAGCATTTT
CSAGGQGSNQPQHF
>-|TRBJ2-5|TRBV24-1|-
TGTGCCACCAGTGATACCCACGGGGGCGCAGGGGTGGAGACCCAGTACTTC
CATSDTHGGAGVETQYF
>many|TRBJ1-4|TRBV7-2|TRBD1
TGTGCCAGCAGCTCTCGGACAGGGAGGGGAGAAAAACTGTTTTTT
CASSSRTGRGEKLFF
>-|TRBJ2-3|TRBV15|-
TGTGCCACCAGCAGAGTGTCGAGAGATACGCAGTATTTT
CATSRVSRDTQYF
>-|TRBJ1-1|TRBV20-1|TRBD1
TGCAGTGCTCCGGACAGGGGACGGACTGAAGCTTTCTTT
CSAPDRGRTEAFF
>few|TRBJ2-7|TRBV7-2|TRBD2
TGTGCCAGCAGCTTAGCGGCGCGGGGGGGCCACGAGCAGTACTTC
CASSLAARGGHEQYF
>-|TRBJ2-2|TRBV28|-
TGTGCCAGCAGCCATAGGATAAACACCGGGGAGCTGTTTTTT
CASSHRINTGELFF
>-|TRBJ2-5|TRBV4-1|-
TGCGCCAGCAGCCCGACTTCTACCGAACGGCGGAGCGGAGAGACCCAGTACTTC
CASSPTSTERRSGETQYF
>-|TRBJ1-1|TRBV6-6|TRBD1
TGTGCCAGCAGTTCCCTAGGGGGCCACACTGAAGCTTTCTTT
CASSSLGGHTEAFF
>-|TRBJ1-1|TRBV4-1|TRBD1
TGCGCCAGCAGCCGTCTACAGGGGGGAAACACTGAAGCTTTCTTT
CASSRLQGGNTEAFF
>-|TRBJ1-5|TRBV7-2|TRBD1
TGTGCCAGCAGCTTTACAGCAGGGGGCGGTCAGCCCCAGCATTTT
CASSFTAGGGQPQHF
>-|TRBJ2-2|TRBV2|-
TGTGCCACAAGACGGGACTCCCTGAACACCGGGGAGCTGTTTTTT
CATRRDSLNTGELFF